These 7 T cell receptor beta chains were sequenced from one sample in a study of blood T cell repertoires in COVID-19. Clones were sequenced by immunoSEQ multiplex PCR, and TCRdb holds only the in-frame ones, with some missing. This sample yields some 80,000 clones, of which roughly 86% are seen a single time; roughly 4.5% belongs to the top ten. The sample was peripheral blood. These receptor sequences come from a man in his forties or fifties with active or convalescent COVID-19.

This clone was picked up one time. The chain employs TRBV3-1 (or the pseudogene TRBV3-2) and TRBJ1-1; possible D gene TRBD1, 5 bases. Trimming removed 4 bases at V and 5 bases at J, with 17 bases between. The CDR3 loop spans 15 amino acids. Germline values: CDR1 LGHDT, CDR2 YNNKEL (reference sequence). CDR3 bases: TGTGCCAGCAGCCCCTACTCGACAGCTGCGACTGAAGCTTTCTTT. It specifies CASSPYSTAATEAFF.

This clone has just a few counts. V gene TRBV19 combines with J gene TRBJ1-3, with 9 bases aligning to TRBD1. With 5 bases clipped from V and 4 bases from J, the junction kept 6 bases outside the gene matches. CDR1 and CDR2 from the germline V gene are LNHDA and SQIVND (reference sequence). CDR3 size: 15 residues. CDR3 in amino acids: CASSRTGTGGNTIYF. The CDR3 nucleotides are TGTGCCAGTAGTCGGACCGGGACAGGGGGAAACACCATATATTTT.

The rearrangement joins TRBV6-5 to TRBJ2-1; D not resolved. Germline V gene lookup returns CDR1 MNHEY and CDR2 SVGAGI. The CDR3 has 12 amino acids. V lost 5 bases and J 10 bases, leaving 12 bases between the germline ends. The CDR3 sequence is CASSTLLREQFF. For the CDR3, the DNA is TGTGCCAGCAGTACCCTTCTTCGGGAGCAGTTCTTC.

This clone was detected only a few times. Other DNA sequences in this specimen translate into the identical CDR3. The chain couples TRBV12-3 or TRBV12-4 to TRBJ2-5, with TRBD1 as a possible D gene (5 bases). V was clipped by 6 bases and J by 2 bases, with 7 bases between them. The CDR3 is 12 amino acids. This CDR3 reads CASSRQQETQYF. The CDR3 DNA follows: TGTGCCAGCAGCCGACAGCAAGAGACCCAGTACTTC.

The genes are TRBV9 and TRBJ2-7, with D perhaps matching TRBD2 (6 bases). This CDR3 comprises 16 residues. V lost 4 bases, J lost 3 bases, and 20 bases lay in between. CDR1 and CDR2 from the germline V gene are SGDLS and YYNGEE. The CDR3 reads CASSPYSSGSYYEQYF. In nucleotides, the CDR3 is TGTGCCAGCAGCCCCTACAGCAGCGGGTCTTACTACGAGCAGTACTTC.

The chain employs TRBV5-4 and TRBJ2-2, with 9 positions matching TRBD2. The CDR3 has 15 amino acids. Germline V gene lookup returns CDR1 SGHNT and CDR2 YYREEE (reference sequence). V shed 4 bases and J 2 bases; nucleotides not matched to a gene: 3. The CDR3 spells CASSTGTSNTGELFF. CDR3 sequence (DNA): TGTGCCAGCAGCACCGGGACTAGCAACACCGGGGAGCTGTTTTTT.

The chain has TRBV5-4 and TRBJ2-3, with 7 nucleotides matching TRBD2. CDR1 is SGHNT, CDR2 YYREEE, per germline (reference sequence). Germline trimming cut 3 bases from V and 0 bases from J; bases unmatched to any gene: 4. The CDR3 loop spans 15 amino acids. The CDR3 spells CASSSTSTSTDTQYF. CDR3 bases: TGTGCCAGCAGCTCGACTAGCACTAGCACAGATACGCAGTATTTT.